This T cell receptor beta chain was captured by sequencing in a study of shared clonotypes between healthy human individuals. Sequenced by immunoSEQ multiplex PCR; TCRdb stores in-frame clones only, minus some. Counted here are 2.3 million or so clones, approximately 93% occurring once; the ten biggest clones make up about 0.41%. About this clone itself: Its target is unknown.

The germline V gene has CDR1 GTSNPN and CDR2 SVGIG (reference sequence). This CDR3 spans 13 amino acids. V lost 8 bases and J lost 2, with 15 bases in between. Study results and limitations: Generation probabilities of non-shared clonotypes were lower (relative to those shared by all four donors).

The V gene is TRBV30, the J gene TRBJ1-2; no reliable D call. Sequencing was carried out using naive CD4+ T cells from PBMCs. The sample's subset: CD45RA+ positively selected. The receptor's source is a man between 18 and 35 years old in good health. Some clones in this sample may be carry-over from other donors' samples. CDR3 protein: CAAQPGRNYGYTF. CDR3 bases: TGTGCCGCCCAACCGGGAAGAAACTATGGCTACACCTTC.